This T cell receptor beta chain was captured by sequencing in a study of neurological immune-mediated disorders. TCRdb re-called the 5' RACE reads through MiXCR, storing one row per CDR3 protein. The sample records 25,000 to 30,000 distinct CDR3 sequences, around a quarter being singletons. CDR3 length: 14 amino acids. Deletions cut 2 bases from V and 1 base from J, with 6 bases between. This clonotype has ten or more counts. The sequence was obtained from a man aged 45 to 65 with HTLV-1-associated myelopathy (HAM/TSP). This rearrangement joins TRBV12-3 or TRBV12-4 to TRBJ1-5; possible D gene TRBD1, 6 bases. The sequenced sample was CD4+ T cells from blood. The CDR3 DNA reads as TGTGCCAGCAGTTTACAGGGGAGCAATCAGCCCCAGCATTTT. This codes for CASSLQGSNQPQHF.